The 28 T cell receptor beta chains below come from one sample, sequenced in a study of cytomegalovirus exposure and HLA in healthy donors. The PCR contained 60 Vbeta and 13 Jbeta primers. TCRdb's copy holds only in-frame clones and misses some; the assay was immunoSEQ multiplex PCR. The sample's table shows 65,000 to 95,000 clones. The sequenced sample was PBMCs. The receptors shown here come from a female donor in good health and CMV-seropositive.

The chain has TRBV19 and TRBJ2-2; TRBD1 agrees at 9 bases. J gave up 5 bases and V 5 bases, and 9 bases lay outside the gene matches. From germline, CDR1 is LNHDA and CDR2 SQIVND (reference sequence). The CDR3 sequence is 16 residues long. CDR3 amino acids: CASSADRDRVTGELFF. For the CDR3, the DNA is TGTGCCAGTAGTGCCGACCGGGACAGGGTGACCGGGGAGCTGTTTTTT.

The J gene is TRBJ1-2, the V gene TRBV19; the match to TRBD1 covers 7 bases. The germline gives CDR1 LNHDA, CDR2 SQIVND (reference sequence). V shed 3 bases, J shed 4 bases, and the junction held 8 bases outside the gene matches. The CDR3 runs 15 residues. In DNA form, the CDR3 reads TGTGCCAGTAGTATCTACGCGACAGGGACCTATGGCTACACCTTC. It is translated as CASSIYATGTYGYTF. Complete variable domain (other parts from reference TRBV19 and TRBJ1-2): DGGITQSPKYLFRKEGQNVTLSCEQNLNHDAMYWYRQDPGQGLRLIYYSQIVNDFQKGDIAEGYSVSREKKESFPLTVTSAQKNPTAFYLCASSIYATGTYGYTFGSGTRLTVV.

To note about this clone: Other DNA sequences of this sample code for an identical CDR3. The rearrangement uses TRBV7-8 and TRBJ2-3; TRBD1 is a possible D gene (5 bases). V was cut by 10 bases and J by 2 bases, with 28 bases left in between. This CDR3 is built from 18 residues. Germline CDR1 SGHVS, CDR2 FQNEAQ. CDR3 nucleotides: TGTGCCATCAGGTTCAGCGAGACAGAGCCTGAGGACACAGATACGCAGTATTTT. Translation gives CAIRFSETEPEDTDTQYF.

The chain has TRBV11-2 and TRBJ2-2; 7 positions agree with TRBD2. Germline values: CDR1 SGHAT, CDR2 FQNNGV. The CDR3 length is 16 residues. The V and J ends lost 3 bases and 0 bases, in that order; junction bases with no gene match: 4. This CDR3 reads CASSFSSGANTGELFF. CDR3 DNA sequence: TGTGCCAGCAGCTTTTCTAGCGGAGCGAACACCGGGGAGCTGTTTTTT.

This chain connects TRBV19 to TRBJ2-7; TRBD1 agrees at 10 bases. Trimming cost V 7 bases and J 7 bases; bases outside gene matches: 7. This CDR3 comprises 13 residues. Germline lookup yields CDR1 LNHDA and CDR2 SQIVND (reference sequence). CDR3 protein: CASNDRGREEQYF. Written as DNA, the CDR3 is TGTGCCAGTAATGACAGGGGGCGGGAGGAGCAGTACTTC.

The CDR3 region is CASKEQIYGYTF. Here the CDR3 DNA reads TGTGCCAGCAAAGAACAAATCTATGGCTACACCTTC. V and J are TRBV2 and TRBJ1-2; D gene unclear. Germline V gives CDR1 SNHLY, CDR2 FYNNEI. V lost 7 bases to trimming and J lost 4 bases, with 10 bases between them. This CDR3 is 12 amino acids long.

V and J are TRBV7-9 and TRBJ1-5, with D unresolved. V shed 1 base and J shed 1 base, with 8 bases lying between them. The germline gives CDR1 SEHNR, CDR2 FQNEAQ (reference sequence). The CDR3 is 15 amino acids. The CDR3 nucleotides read TGTGCCAGCAGCTTAGGCAGGAAAAGCAATCAGCCCCAGCATTTT. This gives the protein CASSLGRKSNQPQHF.

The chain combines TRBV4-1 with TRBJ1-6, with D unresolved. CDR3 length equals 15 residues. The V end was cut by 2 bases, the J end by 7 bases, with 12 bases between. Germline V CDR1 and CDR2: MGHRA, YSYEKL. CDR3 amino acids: CASSQWTEGNSPLHF. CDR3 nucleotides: TGCGCCAGCAGCCAATGGACGGAGGGAAATTCACCCCTCCACTTT.

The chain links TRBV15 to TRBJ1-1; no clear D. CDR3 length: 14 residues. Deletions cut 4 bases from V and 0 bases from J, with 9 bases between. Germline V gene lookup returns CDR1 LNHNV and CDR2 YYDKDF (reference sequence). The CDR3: CATSIYKLNTEAFF. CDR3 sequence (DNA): TGTGCCACCAGCATTTACAAATTGAACACTGAAGCTTTCTTT. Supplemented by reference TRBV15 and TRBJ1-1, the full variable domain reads DAMVIQNPRYQVTQFGKPVTLSCSQTLNHNVMYWYQQKSSQAPKLLFHYYDKDFNNEADTPDNFQSRRPNTSFCFLDIRSPGLGDTAMYLCATSIYKLNTEAFFGQGTRLTVV.

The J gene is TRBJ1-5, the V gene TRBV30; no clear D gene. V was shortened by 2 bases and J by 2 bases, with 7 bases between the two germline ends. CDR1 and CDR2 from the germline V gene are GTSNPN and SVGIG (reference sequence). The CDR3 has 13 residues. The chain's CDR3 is CAWSLRGNQPQHF. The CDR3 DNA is TGTGCCTGGAGTTTGAGGGGCAATCAGCCCCAGCATTTT.

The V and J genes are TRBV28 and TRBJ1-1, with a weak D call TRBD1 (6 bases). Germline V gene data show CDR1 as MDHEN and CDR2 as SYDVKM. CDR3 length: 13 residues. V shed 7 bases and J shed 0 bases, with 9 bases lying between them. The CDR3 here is CASIGQMNTEAFF. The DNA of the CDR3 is TGTGCCAGCATTGGACAGATGAACACTGAAGCTTTCTTT. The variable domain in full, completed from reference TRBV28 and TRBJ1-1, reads DVKVTQSSRYLVKRTGEKVFLECVQDMDHENMFWYRQDPGLGLRLIYFSYDVKMKEKGDIPEGYSVSREKKERFSLILESASTNQTSMYLCASIGQMNTEAFFGQGTRLTVV.

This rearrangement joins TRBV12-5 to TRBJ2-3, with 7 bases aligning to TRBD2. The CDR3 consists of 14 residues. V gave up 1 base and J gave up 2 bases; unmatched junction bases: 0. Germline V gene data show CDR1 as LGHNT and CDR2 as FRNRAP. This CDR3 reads CASGLGLATDTQYF. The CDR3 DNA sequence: TGTGCTAGTGGTTTGGGACTAGCCACAGATACGCAGTATTTT.

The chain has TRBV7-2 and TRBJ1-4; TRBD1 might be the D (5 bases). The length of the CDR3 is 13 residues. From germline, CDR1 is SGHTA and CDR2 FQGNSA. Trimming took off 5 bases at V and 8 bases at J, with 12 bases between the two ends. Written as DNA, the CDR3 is TGTGCCAGCAGCCCGCCCCCAGGGGAAAAACTGTTTTTT. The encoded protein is CASSPPPGEKLFF.

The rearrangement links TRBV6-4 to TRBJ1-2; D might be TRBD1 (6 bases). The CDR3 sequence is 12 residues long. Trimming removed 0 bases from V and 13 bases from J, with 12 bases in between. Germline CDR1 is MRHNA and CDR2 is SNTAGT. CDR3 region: CASSDSTGPSTF. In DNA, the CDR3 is TGTGCCAGCAGTGACTCAACAGGGCCCTCCACCTTC.

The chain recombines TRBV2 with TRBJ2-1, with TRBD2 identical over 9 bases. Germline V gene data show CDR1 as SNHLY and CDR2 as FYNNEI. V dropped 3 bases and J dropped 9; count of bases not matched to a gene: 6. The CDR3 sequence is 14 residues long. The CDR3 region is CASSDFSGRGEQFF. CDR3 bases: TGTGCCAGCAGTGATTTTAGCGGGAGAGGTGAGCAGTTCTTC.

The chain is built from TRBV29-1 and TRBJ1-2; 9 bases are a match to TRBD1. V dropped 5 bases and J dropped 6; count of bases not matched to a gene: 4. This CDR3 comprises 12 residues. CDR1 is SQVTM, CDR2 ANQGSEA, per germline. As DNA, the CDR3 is TGCAGCGTTACCGGACAGGGGAATGGCTACACCTTC. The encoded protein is CSVTGQGNGYTF.

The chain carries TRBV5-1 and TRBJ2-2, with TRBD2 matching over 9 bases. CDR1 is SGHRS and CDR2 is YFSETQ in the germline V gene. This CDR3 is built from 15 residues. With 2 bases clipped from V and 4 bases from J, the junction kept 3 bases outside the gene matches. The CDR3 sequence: CASSFKAGGTGELFF. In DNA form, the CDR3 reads TGCGCCAGCAGCTTTAAAGCGGGAGGCACCGGGGAGCTGTTTTTT.

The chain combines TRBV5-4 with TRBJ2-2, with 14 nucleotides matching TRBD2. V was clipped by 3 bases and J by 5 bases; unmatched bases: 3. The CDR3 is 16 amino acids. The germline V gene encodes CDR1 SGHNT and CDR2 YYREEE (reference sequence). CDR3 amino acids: CASSWGLAGVTGELFF. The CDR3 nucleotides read TGTGCCAGCAGCTGGGGACTAGCGGGGGTAACCGGGGAGCTGTTTTTT.

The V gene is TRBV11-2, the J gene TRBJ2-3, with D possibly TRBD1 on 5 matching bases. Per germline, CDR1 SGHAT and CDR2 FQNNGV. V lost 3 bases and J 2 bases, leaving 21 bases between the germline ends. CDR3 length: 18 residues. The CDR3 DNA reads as TGTGCCAGCAGCTTCAGCGAGACAGAGCCTGAGGACACAGATACGCAGTATTTT. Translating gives CASSFSETEPEDTDTQYF.

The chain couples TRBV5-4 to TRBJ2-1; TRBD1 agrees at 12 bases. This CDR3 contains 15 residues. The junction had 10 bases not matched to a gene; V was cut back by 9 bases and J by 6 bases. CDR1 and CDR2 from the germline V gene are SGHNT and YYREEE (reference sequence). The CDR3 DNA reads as TGTGCCACTTCTTGGGGGACAGGGGGCCCCAATGAGCAGTTCTTC. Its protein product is CATSWGTGGPNEQFF.

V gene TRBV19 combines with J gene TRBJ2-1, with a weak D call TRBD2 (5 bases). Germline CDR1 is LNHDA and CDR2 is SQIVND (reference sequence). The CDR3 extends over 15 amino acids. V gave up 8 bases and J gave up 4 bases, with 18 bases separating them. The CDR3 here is CASGRGLAFYNEQFF. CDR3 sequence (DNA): TGTGCCAGTGGCCGTGGTTTAGCGTTTTACAATGAGCAGTTCTTC.

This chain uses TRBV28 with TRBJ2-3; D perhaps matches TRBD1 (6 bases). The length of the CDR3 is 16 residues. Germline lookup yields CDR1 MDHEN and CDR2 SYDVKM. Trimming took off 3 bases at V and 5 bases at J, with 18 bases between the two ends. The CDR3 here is CASSFMGDIWGDTQYF. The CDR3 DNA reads TGTGCCAGCAGTTTTATGGGGGACATTTGGGGAGATACGCAGTATTTT.

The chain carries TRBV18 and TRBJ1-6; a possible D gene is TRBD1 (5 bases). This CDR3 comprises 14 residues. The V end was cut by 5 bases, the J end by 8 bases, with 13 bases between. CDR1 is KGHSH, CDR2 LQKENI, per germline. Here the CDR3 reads CASSGSGGYSPLHF. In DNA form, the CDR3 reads TGTGCCAGCTCAGGCAGCGGGGGGTATTCACCCCTCCACTTT.

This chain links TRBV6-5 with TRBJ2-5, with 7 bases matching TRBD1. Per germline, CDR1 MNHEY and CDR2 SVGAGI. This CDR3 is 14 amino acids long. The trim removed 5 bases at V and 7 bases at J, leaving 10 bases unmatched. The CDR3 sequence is CASSEDQGVWTQYF. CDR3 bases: TGTGCCAGCAGTGAAGATCAGGGGGTATGGACCCAGTACTTC.

The CDR3 DNA reads as TGTGCCAGCCTGGGGGGGGAGACCCAGTACTTC. It yields the protein CASLGGETQYF. The V and J genes are TRBV6-5 and TRBJ2-5; 7 bases are a match to TRBD2. The J segment lost 5 bases and the V segment lost 8 bases, leaving 2 bases of the junction unmatched. The CDR3 has 11 residues. The V gene's germline CDR1 is MNHEY and CDR2 SVGAGI.

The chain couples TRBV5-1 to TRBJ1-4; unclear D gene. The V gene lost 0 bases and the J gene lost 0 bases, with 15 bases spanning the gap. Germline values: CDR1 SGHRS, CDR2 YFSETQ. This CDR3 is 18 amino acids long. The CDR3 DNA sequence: TGCGCCAGCAGCTTGGGGCTGGGCAGTGATGCAACTAATGAAAAACTGTTTTTT. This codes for CASSLGLGSDATNEKLFF.

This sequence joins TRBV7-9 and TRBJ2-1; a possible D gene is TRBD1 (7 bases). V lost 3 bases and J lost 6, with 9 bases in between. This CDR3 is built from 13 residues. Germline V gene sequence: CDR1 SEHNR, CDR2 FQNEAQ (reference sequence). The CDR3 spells CASSLQGGNEQFF. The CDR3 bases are TGTGCCAGCAGCTTGCAGGGGGGCAATGAGCAGTTCTTC. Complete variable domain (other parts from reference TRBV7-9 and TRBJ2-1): DTGVSQNPRHKITKRGQNVTFRCDPISEHNRLYWYRQTLGQGPEFLTYFQNEAQLEKSRLLSDRFSAERPKGSFSTLEIQRTEQGDSAMYLCASSLQGGNEQFFGPGTRLTVL.

CDR3 bases: TGTGCCAGCAGTTTAGTTGGGACAGGGGGCCGGAACACTGAAGCTTTCTTT. It specifies CASSLVGTGGRNTEAFF. The V gene is TRBV28, the J gene TRBJ1-1; 12 positions match TRBD1. The CDR3 has 17 amino acids. The V segment lost 2 bases and the J segment 1 base; nucleotides outside the gene matches: 5. Germline CDR1 is MDHEN and CDR2 is SYDVKM.